The entry that follows covers one TCR beta chain sequence. Its specificity is not known. No conserved phenylalanine or tryptophan is present at the end of the CDR3, so a read error is the likely explanation. The entry originates in a study of tumor-infiltrating lymphocytes in primary liver carcinoma. Study overall: Maximum tumor diameters ranged from about 4 to 10 cm, stage T1-T3 N0M0. General observations from the study: Tumor region pairs overlapped more than did tumor-adjacent and tumor-blood pairs. Only about 7-24% of top clones showed up in all five tumor regions.

CDR1 SGHAT and CDR2 FQNNGV come from the germline V gene. The CDR3 has 17 residues. Researchers generated TCR beta cDNA from about 460 ng of total RNA, relying on a constant-region primer. Employing slightly modified ARM-PCR, three nested multiplex PCR rounds were run, and these gave rise to the TCR beta libraries. TRBV1-TRBV30 forward primers and a C-beta reverse primer were used in the first two PCR rounds, which each ran for about 9 cycles. TCRdb fed the multiplex PCR reads into MiXCR, producing one record per CDR3 protein. Seen here are about 100,000 distinct CDR3 sequences, more than 60% observed once, and the top ten hold 9% to 10%. Starting material for RNA and DNA co-extraction consisted of about 20-33 mg of unsorted bulk tissue. Infection with HBV was chronic in patients; they were treatment-naive.

This sequence originates from a woman aged 60-70 years with primary liver carcinoma and hepatitis B virus infection. This chain links TRBV11-2 with TRBJ2-3; TRBD2 might be the D (5 bases). The sequenced sample was liver tumor tissue from sampling region 5. Subset here: tumor region T5, tumor centre. The CDR3 loop is CVSSLVMGRRSTDTQYL. The CDR3 DNA is TGTGTCAGCAGCTTAGTAATGGGGAGAAGGAGCACAGATACGCAGTATCTT.